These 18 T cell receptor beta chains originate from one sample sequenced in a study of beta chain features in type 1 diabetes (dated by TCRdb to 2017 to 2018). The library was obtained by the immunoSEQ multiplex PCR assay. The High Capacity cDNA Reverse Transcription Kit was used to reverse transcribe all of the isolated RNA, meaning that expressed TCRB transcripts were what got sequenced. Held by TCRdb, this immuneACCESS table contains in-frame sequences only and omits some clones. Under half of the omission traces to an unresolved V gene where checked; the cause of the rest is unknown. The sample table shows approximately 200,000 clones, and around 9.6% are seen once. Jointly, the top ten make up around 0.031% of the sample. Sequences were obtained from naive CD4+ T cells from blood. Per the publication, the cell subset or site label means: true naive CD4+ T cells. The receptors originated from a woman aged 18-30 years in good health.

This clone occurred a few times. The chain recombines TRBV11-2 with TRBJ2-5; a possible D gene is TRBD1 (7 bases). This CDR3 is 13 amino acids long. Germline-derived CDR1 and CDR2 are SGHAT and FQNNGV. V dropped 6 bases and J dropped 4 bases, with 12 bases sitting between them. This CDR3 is CASRRQGGETQYF. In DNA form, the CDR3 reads TGTGCCAGCAGGCGCCAGGGGGGAGAGACCCAGTACTTC. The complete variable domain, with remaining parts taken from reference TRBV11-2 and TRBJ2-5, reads EAGVAQSPRYKIIEKRQSVAFWCNPISGHATLYWYQQILGQGPKLLIQFQNNGVVDDSQLPKDRFSAERLKGVDSTLKIQPAKLEDSAVYLCASRRQGGETQYFGPGTRLLVL.

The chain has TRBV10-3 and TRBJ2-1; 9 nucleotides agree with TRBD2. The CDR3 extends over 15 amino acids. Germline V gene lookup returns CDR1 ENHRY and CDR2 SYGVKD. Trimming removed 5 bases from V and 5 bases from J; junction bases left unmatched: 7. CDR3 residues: CAISIDLAGNNEQFF. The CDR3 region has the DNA TGTGCCATCAGTATAGATCTAGCGGGGAACAATGAGCAGTTCTTC.

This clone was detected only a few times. DNA of the CDR3: TGTGCCAGCAGCCGGGGGGGGCTTGGGCAGCCCCAGCATTTT. Protein product: CASSRGGLGQPQHF. The chain carries TRBV5-4 and TRBJ1-5, with a tentative D call TRBD1 (6 bases). CDR3 length: 14 residues. CDR1 and CDR2 (germline): SGHNT, YYREEE (reference sequence). Trimming stripped 4 bases from V and 7 bases from J, with 15 bases between.

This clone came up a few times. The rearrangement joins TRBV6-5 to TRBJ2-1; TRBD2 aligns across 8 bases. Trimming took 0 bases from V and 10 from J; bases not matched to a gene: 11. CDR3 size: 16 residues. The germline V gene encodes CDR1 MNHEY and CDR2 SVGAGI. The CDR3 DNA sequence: TGTGCCAGCAGTTACTCCAGGGGTAGCGGGGTTCCGGAGCAGTTCTTC. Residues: CASSYSRGSGVPEQFF.

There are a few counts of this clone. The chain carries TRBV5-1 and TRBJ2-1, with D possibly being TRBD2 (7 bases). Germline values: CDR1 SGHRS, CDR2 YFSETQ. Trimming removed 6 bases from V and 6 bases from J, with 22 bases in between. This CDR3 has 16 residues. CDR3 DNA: TGCGCCAGCATGGGCGGGGGCGCCATTCCCGGCAATGAGCAGTTCTTC. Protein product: CASMGGGAIPGNEQFF.

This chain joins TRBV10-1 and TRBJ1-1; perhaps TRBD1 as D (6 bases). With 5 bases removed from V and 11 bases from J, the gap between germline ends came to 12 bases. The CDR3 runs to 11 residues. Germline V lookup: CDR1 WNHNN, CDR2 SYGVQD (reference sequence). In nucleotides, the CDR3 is TGCGCCAGCAGTACCACAGGGAAGGCTTTCTTT. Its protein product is CASSTTGKAFF.

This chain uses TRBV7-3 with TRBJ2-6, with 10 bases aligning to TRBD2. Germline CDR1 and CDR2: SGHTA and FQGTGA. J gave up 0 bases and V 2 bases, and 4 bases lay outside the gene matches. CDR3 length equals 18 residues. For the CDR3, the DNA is TGTGCCAGCAGCTTAGCCCAGCGGGGGGGCTCTGGGGCCAACGTCCTGACTTTC. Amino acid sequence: CASSLAQRGGSGANVLTF.

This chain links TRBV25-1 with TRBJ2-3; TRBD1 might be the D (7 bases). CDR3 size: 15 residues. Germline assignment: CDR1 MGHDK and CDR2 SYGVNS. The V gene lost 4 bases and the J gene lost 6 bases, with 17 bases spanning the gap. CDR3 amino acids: CASSGPGGLADTQYF. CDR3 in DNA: TGTGCCAGCAGTGGACCAGGGGGGTTGGCGGATACGCAGTATTTT.

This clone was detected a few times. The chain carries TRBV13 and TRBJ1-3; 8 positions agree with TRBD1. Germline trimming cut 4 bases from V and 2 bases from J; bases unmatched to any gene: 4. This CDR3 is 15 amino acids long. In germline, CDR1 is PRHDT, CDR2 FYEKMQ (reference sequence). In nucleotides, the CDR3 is TGTGCCAGCAGCTCGAACAGGGGGACTGGAAACACCATATATTTT. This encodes CASSSNRGTGNTIYF.

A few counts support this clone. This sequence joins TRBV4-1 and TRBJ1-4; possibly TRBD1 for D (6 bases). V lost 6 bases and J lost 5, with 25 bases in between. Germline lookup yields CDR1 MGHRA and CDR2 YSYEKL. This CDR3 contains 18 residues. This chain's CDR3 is CASSRVRTSGHVNEKLFF. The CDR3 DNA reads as TGCGCCAGCAGTCGGGTGCGAACCTCGGGACACGTGAATGAAAAACTGTTTTTT.

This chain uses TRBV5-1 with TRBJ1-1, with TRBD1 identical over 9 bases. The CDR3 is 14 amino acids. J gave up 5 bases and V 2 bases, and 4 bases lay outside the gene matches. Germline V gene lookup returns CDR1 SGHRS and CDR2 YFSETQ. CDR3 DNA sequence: TGCGCCAGCAGCTTAGGGACAGGGAGGACTGAAGCTTTCTTT. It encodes CASSLGTGRTEAFF.

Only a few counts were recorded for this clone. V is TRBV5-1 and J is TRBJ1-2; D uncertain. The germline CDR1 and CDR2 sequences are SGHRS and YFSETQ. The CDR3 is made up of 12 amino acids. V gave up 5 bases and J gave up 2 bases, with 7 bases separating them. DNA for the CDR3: TGCGCCAGCAGTGACACCAACTATGGCTACACCTTC. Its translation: CASSDTNYGYTF.

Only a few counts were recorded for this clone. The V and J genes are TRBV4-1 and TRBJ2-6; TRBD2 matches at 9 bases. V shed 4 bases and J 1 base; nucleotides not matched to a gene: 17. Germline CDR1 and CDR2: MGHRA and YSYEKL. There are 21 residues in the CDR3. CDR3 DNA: TGCGCCAGCAGCCTCGTACATCAGCTAGCGGGGTCCCGTTCTGGGGCCAACGTCCTGACTTTC. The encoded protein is CASSLVHQLAGSRSGANVLTF.

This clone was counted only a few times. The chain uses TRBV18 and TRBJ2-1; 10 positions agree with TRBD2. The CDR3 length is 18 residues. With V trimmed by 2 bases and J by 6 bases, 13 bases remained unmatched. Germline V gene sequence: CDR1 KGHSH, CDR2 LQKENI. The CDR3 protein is CASSPAPSSGRRGNEQFF. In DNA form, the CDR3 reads TGTGCCAGCTCACCAGCACCCTCTAGCGGGAGAAGAGGCAATGAGCAGTTCTTC.

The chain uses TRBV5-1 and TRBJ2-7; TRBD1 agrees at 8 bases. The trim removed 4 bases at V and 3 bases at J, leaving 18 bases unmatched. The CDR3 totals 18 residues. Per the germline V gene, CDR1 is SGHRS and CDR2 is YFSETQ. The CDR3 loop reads CASSLQSRDRFGVYEQYF. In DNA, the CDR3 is TGCGCCAGCAGCCTACAGTCCCGGGACAGGTTCGGGGTCTACGAGCAGTACTTC.

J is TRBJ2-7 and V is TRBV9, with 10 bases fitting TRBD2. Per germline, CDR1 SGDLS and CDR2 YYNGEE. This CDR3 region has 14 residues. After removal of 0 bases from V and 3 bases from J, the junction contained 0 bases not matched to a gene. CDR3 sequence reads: CASSVASGGYEQYF. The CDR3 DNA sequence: TGTGCCAGCAGCGTAGCTAGCGGGGGCTACGAGCAGTACTTC.

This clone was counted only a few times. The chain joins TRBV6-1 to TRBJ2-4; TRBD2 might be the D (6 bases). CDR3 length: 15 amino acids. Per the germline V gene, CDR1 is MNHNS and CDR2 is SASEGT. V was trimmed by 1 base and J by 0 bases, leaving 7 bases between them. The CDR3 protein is CASSEGAGAKNIQYF. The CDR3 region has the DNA TGTGCCAGCAGTGAAGGAGCGGGAGCCAAAAACATTCAGTACTTC.

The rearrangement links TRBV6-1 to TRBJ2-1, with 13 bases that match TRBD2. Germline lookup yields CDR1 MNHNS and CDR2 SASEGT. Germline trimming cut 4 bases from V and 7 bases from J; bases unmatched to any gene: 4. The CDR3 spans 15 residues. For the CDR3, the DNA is TGTGCCAGCAGTGCCCAGGGACTAGCGGGAAATGAGCAGTTCTTC. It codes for CASSAQGLAGNEQFF.